One sample yielded the 22 T cell receptor beta chains listed below, sequenced in a study of blood T cells in healthy people across ages. It was with a sample-barcoded 5' primer and a J-beta primer mix that a second PCR of roughly 7 to 12 cycles was run. TCRdb passed the 5' RACE reads through MiXCR, listing each CDR3 protein once. The table lists 720,000 or so distinct CDR3 sequences, approximately 40% of them singletons, with about 32% in the top ten. Material for sequencing was blood. The receptor source for this set is a man older than 75 in good health.

This clonotype was seen more than once but under ten times. This chain links TRBV10-2 with TRBJ2-1; 12 bases are a match to TRBD2. Germline CDR1 is WSHSY and CDR2 is SAAADI. CDR3 size: 17 residues. V lost 0 bases to trimming and J lost 8 bases; unmatched junction nucleotides: 8. CDR3 sequence reads: CASSESPTSGSRDEQFF. CDR3 DNA: TGCGCCAGCAGTGAGTCCCCGACTAGCGGGAGTAGAGATGAGCAGTTCTTC.

A few counts support this clonotype. The CDR3, as DNA: TGTGCCAGCAGTCCGGACAGGAAAAGCACAGATACGCAGTATTTT. This gives the protein CASSPDRKSTDTQYF. The chain couples TRBV7-2 to TRBJ2-3; TRBD1 matches at 7 bases. CDR3 length: 15 residues. J was trimmed by 0 bases and V by 6 bases; bases with no gene match: 6. In germline, CDR1 is SGHTA, CDR2 FQGNSA.

In DNA, the CDR3 is TGTGCCAGCAGTTACGCAGTGGAGACCCAGTACTTC. Protein sequence: CASSYAVETQYF. V is TRBV6-2 or TRBV6-3 and J is TRBJ2-7; D unresolved. With the DNA end fitting TRBJ2-5 better, the J assignment may be wrong. Germline V gene data show CDR1 as MNHEY and CDR2 as SVGEGT. The CDR3 runs 12 residues.

V gene TRBV6-6 combines with J gene TRBJ2-7; D not resolved. The CDR3 length is 14 residues. Germline CDR1 is MNHNY and CDR2 is SVGAGI (reference sequence). Trimming shortened V by 7 bases and J by 0 bases, and 13 bases separated the two germline ends. The CDR3 sequence is CASKIDTTSYEQYF. CDR3 DNA: TGTGCCAGCAAGATTGACACAACCTCCTACGAGCAGTACTTC.

The chain links TRBV6-5 to TRBJ2-4, with 7 bases fitting TRBD1. The V and J ends lost 2 bases and 1 base, in that order; junction bases with no gene match: 2. The CDR3 is made up of 15 amino acids. Germline CDR1 reads MNHEY; CDR2 reads SVGAGI. CDR3 in amino acids: CASSYGTAAKNIQYF. The DNA for the CDR3 is TGTGCCAGCAGTTACGGGACAGCTGCCAAAAACATTCAGTACTTC.

The chain employs TRBV12-3 or TRBV12-4 and TRBJ2-3; 8 nucleotides line up with TRBD2. The CDR3 covers 15 residues. The junction had 4 bases not matched to a gene; V was cut back by 3 bases and J by 2 bases. CDR3 region: CASSFTSGDTDTQYF. For the CDR3, the DNA is TGTGCCAGCAGTTTCACTAGCGGTGACACAGATACGCAGTATTTT.

This clonotype has ten or more counts. V is TRBV20-1 and J is TRBJ2-3; 16 nucleotides match TRBD2. Germline lookup yields CDR1 DFQATT and CDR2 SNEGSKA (reference sequence). CDR3 length: 16 amino acids. The ends lost 6 bases at V and 4 bases at J; junction bases unmatched: 7. CDR3 region: CSAQGLAGGPSDTQYF. The CDR3 nucleotides are TGCAGTGCCCAGGGACTAGCGGGAGGGCCATCAGATACGCAGTATTTT.

This clonotype was observed many times. The chain uses TRBV4-3 and TRBJ2-5; TRBD1 agrees at 7 bases. The V and J ends lost 1 base and 2 bases, in that order; junction bases with no gene match: 1. Germline CDR1 reads LGHNA; CDR2 reads YSLEER. The CDR3 has 14 amino acids. The CDR3, as DNA: TGCGCCAGCAGCCAAGGGGACAGACAAGAGACCCAGTACTTC. Encoded protein: CASSQGDRQETQYF.

This clonotype was recorded only once. This chain joins TRBV12-5 and TRBJ2-5, with 12 nucleotides matching TRBD2. The CDR3 has 18 residues. The J segment lost 11 bases and the V segment lost 4 bases, leaving 20 bases of the junction unmatched. The germline gives CDR1 LGHNT, CDR2 FRNRAP. CDR3 protein: CASGSLHPGLAGYNEQYF. CDR3 sequence (DNA): TGTGCTAGTGGTTCCCTCCACCCCGGACTAGCGGGGTACAATGAGCAGTACTTC.

The chain uses TRBV3-1 and TRBJ1-2, with D possibly matching TRBD1 (6 bases). The CDR3 is 18 residues long. Trimming took 0 bases from V and 3 from J, leaving 20 bases between them. Germline V gene lookup returns CDR1 LGHDT and CDR2 YNNKEL (reference sequence). CDR3 DNA sequence: TGTGCCAGCAGCCAAGAGATTGGGTCACAGGGTCTCTACTATGGCTACACCTTC. Translated, it gives CASSQEIGSQGLYYGYTF.

The chain's CDR3 is CASSPAGTRNHEQYF. CDR3 coding DNA: TGTGCCAGCTCACCGGCCGGGACTAGGAACCACGAGCAGTACTTC. V gene TRBV18 combines with J gene TRBJ2-7; 8 bases are shared with TRBD2. After removal of 3 bases from V and 5 bases from J, the junction contained 9 bases not matched to a gene. The CDR3 totals 15 residues. CDR1 and CDR2 (germline): KGHSH, LQKENI.

Details on this clonotype: With a much larger clone just one base away, this may be a read error. The V call is TRBV7-2, the J call TRBJ2-1; tentatively, D is TRBD2 (6 bases). The J call may be wrong; the DNA end is better matched by TRBJ2-7. Germline V gives CDR1 SGHTA, CDR2 FQGNSA. This CDR3 is built from 13 residues. In nucleotides, the CDR3 is TGTGCCAGCAGCCCCCGGGACTTACACGAGCAGTACTTC. It yields the protein CASSPRDLHEQYF.

This clonotype was detected only once. The V and J genes are TRBV5-6 and TRBJ1-5; D may be TRBD1 (5 bases). The CDR3 contains 17 residues. Germline values: CDR1 SGHDT, CDR2 YYEEEE. V dropped 3 bases and J dropped 0 bases, with 16 bases sitting between them. The CDR3 loop is CASSSGVWGDSNQPQHF. The DNA for the CDR3 is TGTGCCAGCAGCTCGGGGGTGTGGGGGGATAGCAATCAGCCCCAGCATTTT.

The table lists this clonotype with many counts. V and J are TRBV29-1 and TRBJ2-1; TRBD2 matches 8 bases. The V and J ends lost 4 bases and 3 bases, in that order; junction bases with no gene match: 5. The CDR3 has 14 residues. CDR1 is SQVTM and CDR2 is ANQGSEA in the germline V gene. This chain's CDR3 is CSVGSGALYNEQFF. Written as DNA, the CDR3 is TGCAGCGTTGGTAGCGGGGCACTCTACAATGAGCAGTTCTTC.

This sequence joins TRBV7-7 and TRBJ2-1, with 7 nucleotides matching TRBD2. Germline lookup yields CDR1 SSHAT and CDR2 FNYEAQ (reference sequence). The V and J ends lost 5 bases and 13 bases, in that order; junction bases with no gene match: 14. The CDR3 runs to 14 residues. The DNA for the CDR3 is TGTGCCAGCAGCCCCAGACTAGCCCGGGAGACCCAGTTCTTC. This translates into CASSPRLARETQFF.

The chain links TRBV7-2 to TRBJ2-7; unclear D gene. The end of the DNA is better explained by TRBJ2-5, so the J call may be wrong. The CDR3 sequence is 13 residues long. In germline, CDR1 is SGHTA, CDR2 FQGNSA. The CDR3: CASSHRPMETQYF. The CDR3 DNA reads as TGTGCCAGCAGCCACCGGCCTATGGAGACCCAGTACTTC.

The J gene is TRBJ2-7, the V gene TRBV7-2, with TRBD2 identical over 11 bases. V trimming: 5 bases; J trimming: 3 bases; junction bases outside the gene matches: 15. The germline CDR1 and CDR2 sequences are SGHTA and FQGNSA. The CDR3 contains 18 residues. The CDR3 nucleotides are TGTGCCAGCAGCCCTATAGCGGGGGGGGGAAATTTAGGCTACGAGCAGTACTTC. Translated, it gives CASSPIAGGGNLGYEQYF. Full variable domain (remainder filled in from reference TRBV7-2 and TRBJ2-7): GAGVSQSPSNKVTEKGKDVELRCDPISGHTALYWYRQSLGQGLEFLIYFQGNSAPDKSGLPSDRFSAERTGGSVSTLTIQRTQQEDSAVYLCASSPIAGGGNLGYEQYFGPGTRLTVT.

The chain has TRBV20-1 and TRBJ2-1; TRBD2 agrees at 7 bases. The CDR3 consists of 14 residues. In germline, CDR1 is DFQATT, CDR2 SNEGSKA (reference sequence). The J segment lost 13 bases and the V segment lost 3 bases, leaving 15 bases of the junction unmatched. The CDR3 loop reads CSARLSGRRETQFF. In nucleotides, the CDR3 is TGCAGTGCTAGGCTTTCCGGGCGGCGGGAGACCCAGTTCTTC.

The rearrangement joins TRBV9 to TRBJ2-7; D gene ambiguous. In germline, CDR1 is SGDLS, CDR2 YYNGEE. CDR3 size: 15 residues. V gave up 0 bases and J gave up 0 bases, with 10 bases separating them. This chain's CDR3 is CASSVEESASYEQYF. The CDR3 region has the DNA TGTGCCAGCAGCGTAGAAGAAAGCGCCTCCTACGAGCAGTACTTC.

The chain recombines TRBV28 with TRBJ2-1, with 7 bases that match TRBD2. Germline assignment: CDR1 MDHEN and CDR2 SYDVKM. V was pared by 9 bases and J by 5 bases, with 4 bases of the junction left unmatched. This CDR3 contains 12 residues. CDR3 nucleotide sequence: TGTGCCAGTGGGGAGGGGAACAATGAGCAGTTCTTC. Translated, it gives CASGEGNNEQFF.

The chain combines TRBV7-7 with TRBJ2-5; possible D gene TRBD2, 6 bases. The CDR3 consists of 16 residues. V gave up 2 bases and J gave up 5 bases, with 18 bases separating them. From germline, CDR1 is SSHAT and CDR2 FNYEAQ (reference sequence). The CDR3 protein is CASSLSAGPGVETQYF. CDR3 nucleotide sequence: TGTGCCAGCAGCTTATCGGCGGGGCCCGGGGTGGAGACCCAGTACTTC. Using reference TRBV7-7 and TRBJ2-5 for the parts outside the CDR3, the full variable domain is GAGVSQSPRYKVTKRGQDVTLRCDPISSHATLYWYQQALGQGPEFLTYFNYEAQPDKSGLPSDRFSAERPEGSISTLTIQRTEQRDSAMYRCASSLSAGPGVETQYFGPGTRLLVL.

The chain combines TRBV12-3 or TRBV12-4 with TRBJ1-2; maybe TRBD1 (5 bases). This CDR3 spans 15 amino acids. Trimming cost V 4 bases and J 1 base, with 13 bases left between them. In DNA form, the CDR3 reads TGTGCCAGCAGTTCCGGGACCCTTCTTAACTATGGCTACACCTTC. It encodes CASSSGTLLNYGYTF.